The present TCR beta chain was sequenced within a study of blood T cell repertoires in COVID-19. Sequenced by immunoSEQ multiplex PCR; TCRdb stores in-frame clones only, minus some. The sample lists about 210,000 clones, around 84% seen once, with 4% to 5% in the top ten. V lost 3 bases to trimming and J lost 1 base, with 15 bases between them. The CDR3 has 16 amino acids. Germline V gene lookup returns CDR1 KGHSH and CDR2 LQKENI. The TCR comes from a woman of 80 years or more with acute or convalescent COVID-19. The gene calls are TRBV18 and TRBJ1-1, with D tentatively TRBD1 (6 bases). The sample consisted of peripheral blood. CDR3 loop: CASSPAGAGSNTEAFF. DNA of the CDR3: TGTGCCAGCTCACCCGCGGGGGCAGGGTCGAACACTGAAGCTTTCTTT.